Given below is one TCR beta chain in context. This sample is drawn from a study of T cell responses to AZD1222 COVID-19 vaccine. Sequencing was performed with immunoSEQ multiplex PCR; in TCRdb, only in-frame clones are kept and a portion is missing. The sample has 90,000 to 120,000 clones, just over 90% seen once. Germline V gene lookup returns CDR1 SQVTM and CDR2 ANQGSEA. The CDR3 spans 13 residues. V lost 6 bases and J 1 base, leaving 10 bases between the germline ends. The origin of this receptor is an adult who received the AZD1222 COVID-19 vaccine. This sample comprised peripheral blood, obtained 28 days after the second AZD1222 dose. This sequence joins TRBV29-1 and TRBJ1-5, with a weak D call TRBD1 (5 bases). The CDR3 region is CSVASGSNQPQHF. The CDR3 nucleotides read TGCAGCGTGGCTTCAGGGAGCAATCAGCCCCAGCATTTT.